This T cell receptor beta chain was captured by sequencing in a study of blood T cell repertoires in COVID-19. The J segment lost 2 bases and the V segment lost 5 bases, leaving 6 bases of the junction unmatched. This CDR3 is built from 15 residues. From germline, CDR1 is MNHEY and CDR2 SVGAGI. Profiling relied on immunoSEQ multiplex PCR, and the TCRdb table lists in-frame clones only, not all of them. Of 100,000 to 120,000 clones in the sample, approximately 82% are singletons; the top ten hold about 4%. The V gene is TRBV6-5, the J gene TRBJ1-5; TRBD1 matches 7 bases. This TCR came from a woman in her seventies with acute or convalescent COVID-19. Sequencing was performed on peripheral blood. Here the CDR3 reads CASSNTGVGNQPQHF. The CDR3 DNA is TGTGCCAGCAGTAATACAGGGGTTGGCAATCAGCCCCAGCATTTT.